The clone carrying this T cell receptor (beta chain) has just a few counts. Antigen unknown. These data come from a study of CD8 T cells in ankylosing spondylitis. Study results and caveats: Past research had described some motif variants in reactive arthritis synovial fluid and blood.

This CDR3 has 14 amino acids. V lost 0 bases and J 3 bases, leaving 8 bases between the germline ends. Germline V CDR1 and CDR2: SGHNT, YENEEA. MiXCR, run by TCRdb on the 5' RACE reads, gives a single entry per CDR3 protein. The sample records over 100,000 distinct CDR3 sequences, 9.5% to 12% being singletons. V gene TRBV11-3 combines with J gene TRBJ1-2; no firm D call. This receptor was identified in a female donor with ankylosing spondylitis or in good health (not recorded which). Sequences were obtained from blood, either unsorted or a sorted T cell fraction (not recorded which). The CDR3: CASSLEPAYYGYTF. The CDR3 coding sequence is TGTGCCAGCAGCTTAGAGCCAGCTTACTATGGCTACACCTTC. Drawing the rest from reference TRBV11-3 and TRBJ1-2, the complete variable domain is EAGVVQSPRYKIIEKKQPVAFWCNPISGHNTLYWYLQNLGQGPELLIRYENEEAVDDSQLPKDRFSAERLKGVDSTLKIQPAELGDSAVYLCASSLEPAYYGYTFGSGTRLTVV.